The T cell receptor (beta chain) under discussion was sequenced for a study of cytomegalovirus exposure and HLA in healthy donors. General study results and limits: Presence/absence analyses took donor sequencing depth as roughly uniform.

Donors in the study were healthy people who gave bone marrow. Notes on this clone: Its antigen is currently unknown.

PCR used 60 Vbeta primers and 13 Jbeta primers. Original processing methods: Later reanalysis found 75 million to 95 million unique TCR beta chains, around 9.9 million of them shared. Profiling relied on immunoSEQ multiplex PCR, and the TCRdb table lists in-frame clones only, not all of them. V and J calls plus clone size are reproduced from that table; the DNA served to infer D and trimming. The sample holds roughly 100,000 clones; roughly two thirds are singletons and the top ten take over 3%. Sequencing was performed on PBMCs. This receptor was taken from a man in his forties or fifties in good health and CMV-seronegative.

CDR3 sequence: CAIRQGLNTEAFF. The CDR3 DNA reads as TGTGCCATCAGGCAGGGCTTGAACACTGAAGCTTTCTTT. This rearrangement joins TRBV10-3 to TRBJ1-1, with D perhaps TRBD1 (5 bases). CDR1 is ENHRY and CDR2 is SYGVKD in the germline V gene. The CDR3 loop spans 13 amino acids. V shed 6 bases and J shed 0 bases, with 8 bases lying between them.